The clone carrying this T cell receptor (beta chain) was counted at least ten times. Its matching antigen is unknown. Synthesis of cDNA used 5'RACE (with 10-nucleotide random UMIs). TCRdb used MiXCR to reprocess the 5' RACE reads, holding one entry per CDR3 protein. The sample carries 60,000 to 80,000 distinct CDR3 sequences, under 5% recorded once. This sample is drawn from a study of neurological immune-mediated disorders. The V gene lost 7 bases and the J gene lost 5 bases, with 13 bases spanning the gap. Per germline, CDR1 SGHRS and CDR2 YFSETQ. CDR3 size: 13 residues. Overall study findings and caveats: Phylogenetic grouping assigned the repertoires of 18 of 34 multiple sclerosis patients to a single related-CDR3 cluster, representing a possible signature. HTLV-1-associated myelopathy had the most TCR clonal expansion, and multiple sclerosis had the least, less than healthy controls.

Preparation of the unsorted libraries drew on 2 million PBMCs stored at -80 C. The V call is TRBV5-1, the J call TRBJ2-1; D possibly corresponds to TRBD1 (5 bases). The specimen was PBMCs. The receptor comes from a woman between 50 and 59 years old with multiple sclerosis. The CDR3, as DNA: TGCGCCAGCGAAAAGGGGCCTAACAATGAGCAGTTCTTC. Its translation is CASEKGPNNEQFF.